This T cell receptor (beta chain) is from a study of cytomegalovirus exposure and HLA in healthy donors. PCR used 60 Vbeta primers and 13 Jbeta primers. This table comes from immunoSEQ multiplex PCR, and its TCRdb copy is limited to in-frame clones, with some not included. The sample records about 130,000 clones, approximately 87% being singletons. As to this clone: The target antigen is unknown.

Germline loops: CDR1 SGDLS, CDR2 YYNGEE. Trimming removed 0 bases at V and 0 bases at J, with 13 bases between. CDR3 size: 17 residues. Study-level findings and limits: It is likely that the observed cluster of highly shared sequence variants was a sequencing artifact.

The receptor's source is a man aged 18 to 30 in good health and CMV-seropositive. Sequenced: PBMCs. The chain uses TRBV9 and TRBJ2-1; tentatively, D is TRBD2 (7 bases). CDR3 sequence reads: CASSVGGGLSSYNEQFF. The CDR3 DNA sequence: TGTGCCAGCAGCGTAGGGGGGGGGCTAAGCTCCTACAATGAGCAGTTCTTC. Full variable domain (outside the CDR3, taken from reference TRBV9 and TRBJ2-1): DSGVTQTPKHLITATGQRVTLRCSPRSGDLSVYWYQQSLDQGLQFLIQYYNGEERAKGNILERFSAQQFPDLHSELNLSSLELGDSALYFCASSVGGGLSSYNEQFFGPGTRLTVL.